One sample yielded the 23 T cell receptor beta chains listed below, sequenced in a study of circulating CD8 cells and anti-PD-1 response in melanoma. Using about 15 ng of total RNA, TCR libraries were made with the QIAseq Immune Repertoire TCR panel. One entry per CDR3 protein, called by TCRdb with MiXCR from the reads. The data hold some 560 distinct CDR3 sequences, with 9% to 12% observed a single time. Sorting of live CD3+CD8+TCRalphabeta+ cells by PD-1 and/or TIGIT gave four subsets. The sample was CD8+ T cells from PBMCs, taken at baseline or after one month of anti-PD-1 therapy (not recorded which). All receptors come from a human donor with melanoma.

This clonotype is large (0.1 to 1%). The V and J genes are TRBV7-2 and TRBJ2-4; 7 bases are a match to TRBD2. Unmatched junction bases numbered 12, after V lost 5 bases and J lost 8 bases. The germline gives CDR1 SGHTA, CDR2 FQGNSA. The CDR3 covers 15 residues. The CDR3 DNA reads TGTGCCAGCAGCCAACCCAATAGCGGGCGGGACATTCAGTACTTC. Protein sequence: CASSQPNSGRDIQYF.

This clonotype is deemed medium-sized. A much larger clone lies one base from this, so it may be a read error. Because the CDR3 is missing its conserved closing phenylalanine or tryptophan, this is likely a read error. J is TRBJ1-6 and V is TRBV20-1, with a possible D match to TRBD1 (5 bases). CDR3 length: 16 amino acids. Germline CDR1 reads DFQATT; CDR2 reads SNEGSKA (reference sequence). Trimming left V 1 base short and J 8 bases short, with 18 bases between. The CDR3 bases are TGCAGTGCTAGAGGGGAACGTCAGGACATAGATTCACCCCTCCACTCT. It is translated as CSARGERQDIDSPLHS.

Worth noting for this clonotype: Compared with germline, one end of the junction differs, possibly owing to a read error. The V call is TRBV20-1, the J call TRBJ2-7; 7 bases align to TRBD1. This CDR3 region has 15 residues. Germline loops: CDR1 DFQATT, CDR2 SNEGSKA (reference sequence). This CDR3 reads CGARVPGQIPYEQYF. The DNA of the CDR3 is TGCGGTGCTAGAGTCCCGGGACAGATACCTTACGAGCAGTACTTC.

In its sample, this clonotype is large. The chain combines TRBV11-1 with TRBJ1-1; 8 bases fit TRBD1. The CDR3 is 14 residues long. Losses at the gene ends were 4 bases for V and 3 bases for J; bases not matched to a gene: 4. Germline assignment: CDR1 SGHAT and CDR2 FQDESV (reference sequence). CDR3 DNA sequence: TGTGCCAGCAGCTGGACGACAGGGGACACTGAAGCTTTCTTT. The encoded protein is CASSWTTGDTEAFF. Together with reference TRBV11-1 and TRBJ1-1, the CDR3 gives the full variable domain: EAEVAQSPRYKITEKSQAVAFWCDPISGHATLYWYRQILGQGPELLVQFQDESVVDDSQLPKDRFSAERLKGVDSTLKIQPAELGDSAMYLCASSWTTGDTEAFFGQGTRLTVV.

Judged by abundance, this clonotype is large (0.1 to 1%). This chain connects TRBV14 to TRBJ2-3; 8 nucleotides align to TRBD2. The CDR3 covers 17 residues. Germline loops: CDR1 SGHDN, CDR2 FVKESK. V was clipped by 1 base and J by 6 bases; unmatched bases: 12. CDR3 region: CASSQGVGAAGADTQYF. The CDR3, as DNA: TGTGCCAGCAGCCAAGGGGTCGGTGCAGCGGGAGCGGATACGCAGTATTTT.

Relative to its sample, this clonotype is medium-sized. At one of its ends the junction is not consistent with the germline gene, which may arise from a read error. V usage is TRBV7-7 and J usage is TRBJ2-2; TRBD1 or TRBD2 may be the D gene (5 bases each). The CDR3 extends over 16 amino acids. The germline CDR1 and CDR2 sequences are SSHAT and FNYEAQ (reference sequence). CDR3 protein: CASSWGEGENTGELFF. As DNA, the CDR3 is TGTGCTAGCAGCTGGGGCGAGGGAGAGAACACCGGGGAGCTGTTTTTT.

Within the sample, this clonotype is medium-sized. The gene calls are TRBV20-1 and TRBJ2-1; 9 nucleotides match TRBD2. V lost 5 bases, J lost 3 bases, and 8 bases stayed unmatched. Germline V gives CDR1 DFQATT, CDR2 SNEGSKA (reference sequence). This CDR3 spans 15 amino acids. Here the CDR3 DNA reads TGCAGTGCTTCCGTAGCGGGAGTGGTCTACAATGAGCAGTTCTTC. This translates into CSASVAGVVYNEQFF.

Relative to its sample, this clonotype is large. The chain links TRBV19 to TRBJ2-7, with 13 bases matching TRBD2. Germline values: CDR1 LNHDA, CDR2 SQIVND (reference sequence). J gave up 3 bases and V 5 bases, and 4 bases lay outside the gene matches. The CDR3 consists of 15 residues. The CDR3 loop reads CASSWGLAGIYEQYF. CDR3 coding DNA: TGTGCCAGTAGTTGGGGACTAGCGGGGATCTACGAGCAGTACTTC. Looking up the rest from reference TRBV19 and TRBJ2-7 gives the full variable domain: DGGITQSPKYLFRKEGQNVTLSCEQNLNHDAMYWYRQDPGQGLRLIYYSQIVNDFQKGDIAEGYSVSREKKESFPLTVTSAQKNPTAFYLCASSWGLAGIYEQYFGPGTRLTVT.

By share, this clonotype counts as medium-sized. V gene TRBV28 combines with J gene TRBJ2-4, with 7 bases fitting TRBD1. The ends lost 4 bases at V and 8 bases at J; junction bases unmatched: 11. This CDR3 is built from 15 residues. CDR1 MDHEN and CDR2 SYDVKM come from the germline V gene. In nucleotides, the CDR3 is TGTGCCAGCAGTTCTAACAGGGGCAGGAACGACATTCAGTACTTC. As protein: CASSSNRGRNDIQYF.

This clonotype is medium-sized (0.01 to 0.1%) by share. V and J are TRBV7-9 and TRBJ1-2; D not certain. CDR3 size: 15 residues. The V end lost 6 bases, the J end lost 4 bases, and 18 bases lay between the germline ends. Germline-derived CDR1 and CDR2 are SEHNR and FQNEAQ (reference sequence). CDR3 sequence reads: CASSRGMGIGYGYTF. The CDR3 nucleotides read TGTGCCAGCAGTCGAGGGATGGGCATTGGCTATGGCTACACCTTC.

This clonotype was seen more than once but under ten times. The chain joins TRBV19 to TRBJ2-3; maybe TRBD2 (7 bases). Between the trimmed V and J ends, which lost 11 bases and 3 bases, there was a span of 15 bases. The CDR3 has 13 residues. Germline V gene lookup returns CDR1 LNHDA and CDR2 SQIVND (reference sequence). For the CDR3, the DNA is TGTGCCGCCAAGGGGGGGCCGACAGATACGCAGTATTTT. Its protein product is CAAKGGPTDTQYF.

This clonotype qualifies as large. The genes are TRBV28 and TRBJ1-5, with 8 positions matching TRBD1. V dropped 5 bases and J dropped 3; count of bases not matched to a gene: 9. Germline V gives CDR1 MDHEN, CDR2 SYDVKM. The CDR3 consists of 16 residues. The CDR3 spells CASSERTGKDNQPQHF. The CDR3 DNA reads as TGTGCCAGCAGTGAACGGACAGGGAAGGACAATCAGCCCCAGCATTTT.

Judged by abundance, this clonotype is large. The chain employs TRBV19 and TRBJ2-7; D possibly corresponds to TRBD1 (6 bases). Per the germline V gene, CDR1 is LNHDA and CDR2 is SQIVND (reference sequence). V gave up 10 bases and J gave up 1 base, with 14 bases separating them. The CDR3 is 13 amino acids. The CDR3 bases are TGTGCCACCCGGGACAATCCTTCCTACGAGCAGTACTTC. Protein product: CATRDNPSYEQYF.

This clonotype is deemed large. CDR3 in DNA: TGTGCCAGCAGTTCCTCCTGGCGGGAGACGTACGAGCAGTACTTC. Translated: CASSSSWRETYEQYF. V usage is TRBV28 and J usage is TRBJ2-7, with TRBD2 matching over 7 bases. The length of the CDR3 is 15 residues. Looked up from germline, CDR1 is MDHEN and CDR2 is SYDVKM. With 4 bases clipped from V and 4 bases from J, the junction kept 10 bases outside the gene matches.

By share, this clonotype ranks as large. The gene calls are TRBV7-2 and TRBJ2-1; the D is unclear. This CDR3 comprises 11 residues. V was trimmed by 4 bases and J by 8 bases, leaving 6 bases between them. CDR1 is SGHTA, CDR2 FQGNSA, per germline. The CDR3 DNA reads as TGTGCCAGCAGCTCCTCCCATGAGCAGTTCTTC. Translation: CASSSSHEQFF.

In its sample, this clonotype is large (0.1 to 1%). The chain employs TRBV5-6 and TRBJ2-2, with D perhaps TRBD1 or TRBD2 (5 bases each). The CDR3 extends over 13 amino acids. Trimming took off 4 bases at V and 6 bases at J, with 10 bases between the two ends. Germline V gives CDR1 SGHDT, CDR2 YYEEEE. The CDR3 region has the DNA TGTGCCAGCAGCCCAAGGGGACCCGGGGAGCTGTTTTTT. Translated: CASSPRGPGELFF.

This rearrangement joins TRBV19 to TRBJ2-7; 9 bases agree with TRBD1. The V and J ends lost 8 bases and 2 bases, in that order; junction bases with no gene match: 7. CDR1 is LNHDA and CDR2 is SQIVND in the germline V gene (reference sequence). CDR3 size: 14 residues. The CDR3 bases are TGTGCCAGTCAAGCCGGGACAGGGACCTACGAGCAGTACTTC. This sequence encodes CASQAGTGTYEQYF.

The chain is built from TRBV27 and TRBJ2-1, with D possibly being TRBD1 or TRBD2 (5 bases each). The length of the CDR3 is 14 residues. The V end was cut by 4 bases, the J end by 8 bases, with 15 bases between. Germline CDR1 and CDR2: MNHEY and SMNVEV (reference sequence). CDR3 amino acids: CASSWGPLSDEQFF. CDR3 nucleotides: TGTGCCAGCAGTTGGGGACCATTGTCCGATGAGCAGTTCTTC.

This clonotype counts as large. The CDR3 nucleotides read TGTGCCAGCAGTTTATCTCGGGGCTCCTACGAGCAGTACTTC. This sequence encodes CASSLSRGSYEQYF. The V and J genes are TRBV27 and TRBJ2-7; weak D call: TRBD2 (5 bases). The ends were cut back, 0 bases at V and 0 bases at J, with 6 bases in the middle. The CDR3 spans 14 residues. The germline gives CDR1 MNHEY, CDR2 SMNVEV (reference sequence).

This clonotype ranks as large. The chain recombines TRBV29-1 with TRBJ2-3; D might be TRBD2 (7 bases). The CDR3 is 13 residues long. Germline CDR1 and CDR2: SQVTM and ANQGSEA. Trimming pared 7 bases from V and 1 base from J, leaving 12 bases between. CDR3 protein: CSGGGEGTDTQYF. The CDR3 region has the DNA TGCAGCGGAGGGGGGGAAGGCACAGATACGCAGTATTTT.

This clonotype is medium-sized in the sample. The CDR3 DNA is TGTGCCAGCAGCCCCGGGACAGGGGGCTACAATGAGCAGTTCTTC. Encoded protein: CASSPGTGGYNEQFF. This chain connects TRBV14 to TRBJ2-1; TRBD1 agrees at 11 bases. The ends lost 4 bases at V and 3 bases at J; junction bases unmatched: 2. Germline CDR1 SGHDN, CDR2 FVKESK. The CDR3 totals 15 residues.

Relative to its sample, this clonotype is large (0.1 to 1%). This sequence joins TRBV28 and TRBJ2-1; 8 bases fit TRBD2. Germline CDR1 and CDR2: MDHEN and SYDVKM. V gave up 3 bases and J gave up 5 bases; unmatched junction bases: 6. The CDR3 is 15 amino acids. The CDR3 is CASSLSGSPNNEQFF. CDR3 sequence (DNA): TGTGCCAGCAGTTTGAGCGGGAGTCCGAACAATGAGCAGTTCTTC.

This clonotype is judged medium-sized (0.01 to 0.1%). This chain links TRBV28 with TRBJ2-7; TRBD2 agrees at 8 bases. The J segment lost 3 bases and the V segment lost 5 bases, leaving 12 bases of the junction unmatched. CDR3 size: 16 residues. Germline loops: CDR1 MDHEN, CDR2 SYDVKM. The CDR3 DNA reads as TGTGCCAGCAGTCATCCCCCCCAGCGGGGGAGCTACGAGCAGTACTTC. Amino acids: CASSHPPQRGSYEQYF.